What follows describes a single T cell receptor (beta chain). Antigen unknown. The data stem from a study of T cell responses to AZD1222 COVID-19 vaccine. This table comes from immunoSEQ multiplex PCR, and its TCRdb copy is limited to in-frame clones, with some not included. The sample comprises around 130,000 clones, more than 90% of which are singletons, and approximately 1.2% rests with the top ten. Study-wide findings and caveats: The sample set comprised mostly white British donors with more females, and clonal diversity was possibly underestimated. Across the whole spike, CD4 TCRs peaked at regions 160-218 and 743-854. Of the AZD1222 recipients, only five to seven were seropositive at baseline.

V was clipped by 3 bases and J by 2 bases, with 14 bases between them. CDR1 and CDR2 (germline): SNHLY, FYNNEI. The CDR3 covers 16 residues. This TCR came from an adult who received the AZD1222 COVID-19 vaccine. The chain is built from TRBV2 and TRBJ2-1; tentative D call: TRBD2 (6 bases). The sequenced sample was peripheral blood, obtained 28 days after the second AZD1222 dose. CDR3: CASSDPTAGTYNEQFF. The CDR3 DNA sequence: TGTGCCAGCAGTGATCCCACCGCGGGGACCTACAATGAGCAGTTCTTC.